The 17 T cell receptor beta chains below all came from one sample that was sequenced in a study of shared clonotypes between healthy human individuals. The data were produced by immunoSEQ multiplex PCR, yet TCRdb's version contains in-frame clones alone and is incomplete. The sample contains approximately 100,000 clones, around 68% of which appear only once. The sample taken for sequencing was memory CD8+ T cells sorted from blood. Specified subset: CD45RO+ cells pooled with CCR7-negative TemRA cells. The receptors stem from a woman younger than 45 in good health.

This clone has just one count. CDR3 sequence: CASSRGQARDNQPQHF. The CDR3, as DNA: TGTGCCAGCAGCCGTGGACAGGCTCGTGACAATCAGCCCCAGCATTTT. V gene TRBV14 combines with J gene TRBJ1-5; 7 positions match TRBD1. Germline CDR1 and CDR2: SGHDN and FVKESK. Trimming cost V 4 bases and J 3 bases; bases outside gene matches: 9. The CDR3 loop spans 16 amino acids. Based on the CDR3 plus reference TRBV14 and TRBJ1-5, the full variable domain is EAGVTQFPSHSVIEKGQTVTLRCDPISGHDNLYWYRRVMGKEIKFLLHFVKESKQDESGMPNNRFLAERTGGTYSTLKVQPAELEDSGVYFCASSRGQARDNQPQHFGDGTRLSIL.

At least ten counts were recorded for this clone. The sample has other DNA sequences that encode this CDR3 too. CDR3 DNA sequence: TGTGCCAGCAAGGGGCAAGCGAAGTACGAGCAGTACTTC. Its translation: CASKGQAKYEQYF. The J gene is TRBJ2-7, the V gene TRBV2; perhaps TRBD1 as D (5 bases). This CDR3 comprises 13 residues. CDR1 is SNHLY and CDR2 is FYNNEI in the germline V gene. V lost 7 bases, J lost 4 bases, and 14 bases lay in between. Drawing the rest from reference TRBV2 and TRBJ2-7, the complete variable domain is EPEVTQTPSHQVTQMGQEVILRCVPISNHLYFYWYRQILGQKVEFLVSFYNNEISEKSEIFDDQFSVERPDGSNFTLKIRSTKLEDSAMYFCASKGQAKYEQYFGPGTRLTVT.

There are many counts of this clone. The CDR3, as DNA: TGTGCCAGCAGCGTTCACGGGACAGGGAACATGAACACTGAAGCTTTCTTT. As protein: CASSVHGTGNMNTEAFF. V gene TRBV9 combines with J gene TRBJ1-1; 9 bases agree with TRBD1. Trimming removed 2 bases from V and 0 bases from J; junction bases left unmatched: 8. Germline V gene sequence: CDR1 SGDLS, CDR2 YYNGEE. There are 17 residues in the CDR3. The full variable domain, with the rest looked up from reference TRBV9 and TRBJ1-1, is DSGVTQTPKHLITATGQRVTLRCSPRSGDLSVYWYQQSLDQGLQFLIQYYNGEERAKGNILERFSAQQFPDLHSELNLSSLELGDSALYFCASSVHGTGNMNTEAFFGQGTRLTVV.

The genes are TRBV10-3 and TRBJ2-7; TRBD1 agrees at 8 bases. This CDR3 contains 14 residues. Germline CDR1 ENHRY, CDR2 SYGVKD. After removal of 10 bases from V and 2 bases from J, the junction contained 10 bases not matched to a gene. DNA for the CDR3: TGTGCCACGGGGGACCAGGACAGGGCCTACGAGCAGTACTTC. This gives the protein CATGDQDRAYEQYF.

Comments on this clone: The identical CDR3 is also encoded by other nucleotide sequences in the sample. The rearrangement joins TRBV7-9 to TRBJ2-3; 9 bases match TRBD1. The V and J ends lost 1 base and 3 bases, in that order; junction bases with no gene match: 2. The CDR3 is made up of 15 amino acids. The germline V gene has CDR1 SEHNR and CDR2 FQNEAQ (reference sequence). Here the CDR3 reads CASSLGQGDTDTQYF. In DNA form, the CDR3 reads TGTGCCAGCAGCTTAGGACAGGGGGATACAGATACGCAGTATTTT.

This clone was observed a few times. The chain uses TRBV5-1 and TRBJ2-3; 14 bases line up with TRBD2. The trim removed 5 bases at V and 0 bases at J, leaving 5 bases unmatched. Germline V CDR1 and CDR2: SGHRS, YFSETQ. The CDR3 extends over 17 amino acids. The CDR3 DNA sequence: TGCGCCAGCAGAACTGGGACTAGCGGGAGTAGCACAGATACGCAGTATTTT. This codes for CASRTGTSGSSTDTQYF.

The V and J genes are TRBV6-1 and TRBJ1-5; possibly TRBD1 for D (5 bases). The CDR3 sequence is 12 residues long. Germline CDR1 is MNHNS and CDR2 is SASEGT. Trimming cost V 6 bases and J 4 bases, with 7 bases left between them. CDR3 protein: CASSPGNQPQHF. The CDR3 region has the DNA TGTGCCAGCAGCCCAGGGAATCAGCCCCAGCATTTT.

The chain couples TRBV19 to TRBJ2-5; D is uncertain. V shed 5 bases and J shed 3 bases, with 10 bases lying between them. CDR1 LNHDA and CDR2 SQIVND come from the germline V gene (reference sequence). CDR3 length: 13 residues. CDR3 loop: CASSPQREETQYF. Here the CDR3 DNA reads TGTGCCAGTAGTCCCCAAAGGGAAGAGACCCAGTACTTC.

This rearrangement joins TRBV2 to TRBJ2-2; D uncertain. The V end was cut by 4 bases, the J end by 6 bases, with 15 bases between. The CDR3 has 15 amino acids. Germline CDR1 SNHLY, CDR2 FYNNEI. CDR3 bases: TGTGCCAGCAGTGTCTTAGCAAGCATGGCCGGGGAGCTGTTTTTT. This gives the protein CASSVLASMAGELFF.

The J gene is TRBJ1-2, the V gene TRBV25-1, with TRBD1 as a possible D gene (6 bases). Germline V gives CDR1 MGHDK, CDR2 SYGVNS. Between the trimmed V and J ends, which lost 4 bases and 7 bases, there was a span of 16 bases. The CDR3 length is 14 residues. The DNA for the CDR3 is TGTGCCAGCAGTGGAAAGGGGGTGAAAGGTGGCTACACCTTC. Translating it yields CASSGKGVKGGYTF.

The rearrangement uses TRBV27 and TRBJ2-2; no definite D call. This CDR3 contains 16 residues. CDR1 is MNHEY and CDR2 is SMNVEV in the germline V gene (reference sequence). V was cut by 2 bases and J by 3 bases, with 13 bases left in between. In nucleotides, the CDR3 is TGTGCCAGCAGTTTAGGGCCCCAACCTGACACCGGGGAGCTGTTTTTT. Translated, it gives CASSLGPQPDTGELFF.

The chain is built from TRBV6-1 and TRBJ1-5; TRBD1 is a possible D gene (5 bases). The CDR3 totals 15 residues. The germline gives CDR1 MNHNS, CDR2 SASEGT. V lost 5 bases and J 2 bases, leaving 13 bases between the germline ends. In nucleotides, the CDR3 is TGTGCCAGCAGTCCCTGGGGCTGGGGCAATCAGCCCCAGCATTTT. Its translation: CASSPWGWGNQPQHF.

The CDR3, as DNA: TGTGCCAGCAGTTTATTCGTAGGGACTAGCGGGAGAGCAGATACGCAGTATTTT. Its translation is CASSLFVGTSGRADTQYF. This rearrangement joins TRBV28 to TRBJ2-3, with 14 bases that match TRBD2. The CDR3 extends over 18 amino acids. J was trimmed by 4 bases and V by 1 base; bases with no gene match: 7. Looked up from germline, CDR1 is MDHEN and CDR2 is SYDVKM.

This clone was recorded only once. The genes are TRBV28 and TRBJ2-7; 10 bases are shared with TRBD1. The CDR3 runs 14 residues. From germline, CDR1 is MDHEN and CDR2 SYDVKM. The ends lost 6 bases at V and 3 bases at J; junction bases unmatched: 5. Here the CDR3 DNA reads TGTGCCAGCAGCCGGACAGGGGGGTTCTACGAGCAGTACTTC. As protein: CASSRTGGFYEQYF.

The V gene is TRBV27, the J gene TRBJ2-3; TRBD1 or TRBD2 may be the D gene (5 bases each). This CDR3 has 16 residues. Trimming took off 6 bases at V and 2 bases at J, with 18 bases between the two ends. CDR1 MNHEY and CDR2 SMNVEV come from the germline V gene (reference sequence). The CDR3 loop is CASRPQQDWFTDTQYF. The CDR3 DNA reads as TGTGCCAGCAGACCGCAACAGGACTGGTTCACAGATACGCAGTATTTT.

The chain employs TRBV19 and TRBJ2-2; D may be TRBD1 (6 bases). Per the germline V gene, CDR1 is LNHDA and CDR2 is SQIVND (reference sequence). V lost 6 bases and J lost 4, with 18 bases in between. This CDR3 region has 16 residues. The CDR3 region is CASRAQTGSGTGELFF. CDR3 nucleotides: TGTGCCAGTAGGGCCCAGACAGGATCGGGCACCGGGGAGCTGTTTTTT. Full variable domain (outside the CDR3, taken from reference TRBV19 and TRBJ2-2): DGGITQSPKYLFRKEGQNVTLSCEQNLNHDAMYWYRQDPGQGLRLIYYSQIVNDFQKGDIAEGYSVSREKKESFPLTVTSAQKNPTAFYLCASRAQTGSGTGELFFGEGSRLTVL.

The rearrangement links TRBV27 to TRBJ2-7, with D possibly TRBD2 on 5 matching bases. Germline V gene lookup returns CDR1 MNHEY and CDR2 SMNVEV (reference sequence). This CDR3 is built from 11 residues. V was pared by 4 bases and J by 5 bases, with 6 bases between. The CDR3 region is CASSWTHEQYF. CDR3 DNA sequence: TGTGCCAGCAGTTGGACTCACGAGCAGTACTTC.